This TCR beta chain was profiled in a study of blood T cells in healthy people across ages. Study findings and constraints: It was not known whether donors were CMV positive (a possible confounder of expanded clonotype changes).

Notes on this clonotype: The antigen is not known.

A second roughly 7 to 11 cycle PCR used barcoded and J-beta primers. MiXCR, applied by TCRdb to the 5' RACE reads, yields one record per CDR3 protein. Among more than 1.4 million distinct CDR3 sequences, roughly 40% were seen once, and the ten largest hold 7.9%. Each individual donor underwent a draw of 8 to 10 milliliters of peripheral blood. The sequenced material came from blood. The source is a woman aged 18-35 years in good health.

For the CDR3, the DNA is TGTGCCAGCAGGGGACTAGCGGGAGAATATACGCAGTATTTT. It codes for CASRGLAGEYTQYF. The V call is TRBV2, the J call TRBJ2-3, with 14 positions matching TRBD2. This CDR3 is built from 14 residues. Germline V gene data show CDR1 as SNHLY and CDR2 as FYNNEI. The trim removed 6 bases at V and 7 bases at J, leaving 3 bases unmatched.